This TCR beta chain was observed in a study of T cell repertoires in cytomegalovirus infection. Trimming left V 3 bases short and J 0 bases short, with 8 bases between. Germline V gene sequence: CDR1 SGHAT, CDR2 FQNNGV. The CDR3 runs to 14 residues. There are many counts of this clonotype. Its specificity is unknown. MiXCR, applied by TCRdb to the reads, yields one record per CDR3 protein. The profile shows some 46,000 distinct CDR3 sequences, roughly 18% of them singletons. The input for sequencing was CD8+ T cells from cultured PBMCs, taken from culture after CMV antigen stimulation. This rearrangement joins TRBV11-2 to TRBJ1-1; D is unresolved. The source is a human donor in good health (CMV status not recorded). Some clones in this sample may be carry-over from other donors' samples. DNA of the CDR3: TGTGCCAGCAGCTTTCCCGAATTGAACACTGAAGCTTTCTTT. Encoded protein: CASSFPELNTEAFF.